The clone carrying this T cell receptor (beta chain) was seen only a few times. No antigen is known for it. This record belongs to a study of T-cell reconstitution after alpha-beta-depleted transplantation in children. Study-level findings and limits: Recipient T cells and thymic progenitors that survived gave rise to the high TCRbeta diversity observed at day 60 in some patients. At one year after transplant, newly produced T cells mostly accounted for T-cell counts and diversity. By about two months after transplant, alpha-beta T cells reportedly arose from several hundred graft clones that had expanded.

After removal of 6 bases from V and 4 bases from J, the junction contained 7 bases not matched to a gene. This CDR3 is built from 14 residues. Germline loops: CDR1 MNHNS, CDR2 SASEGT. Using unique molecular identifiers, the investigators prepared the TCRbeta library. TCRdb passed the PCR reads through MiXCR, listing each CDR3 protein once. The sample yields about 830,000 distinct CDR3 sequences, roughly 15% seen once. This chain links TRBV6-1 with TRBJ2-7, with 9 bases lining up with TRBD1. Material: PBMCs, mostly from graft donor cells, obtained 360 days after TCRalphabeta/CD19-depleted stem cell transplant. The TCR comes from a male patient aged 10 to 17 who had a stem cell transplant for acute lymphoblastic leukemia, so the T cells may come from the graft donor. The CDR3 sequence is CASSGTGSLYEQYF. Here the CDR3 DNA reads TGTGCCAGCAGCGGGACAGGGAGTTTATACGAGCAGTACTTC.